The T cell receptor (beta chain) under discussion was sequenced for a study of blood T cell repertoires in COVID-19 (dated by TCRdb to between 2020 and 2021). Describing the broader study: Samples covering the acute and convalescent phases of COVID-19 were provided by collaborators in the United States, Italy and Spain. The repertoires were released in a freely available public database meant as a resource for research on the immune response to SARS-CoV-2. Where HLA class I and class II types were available, the types were taken from metadata supplied by the sample provider, not from assay-based typing. Nearly every sample came with metadata listing a de-identified subject ID, COVID-19 status, age in years and sex. The material from the prospective study consisted of cDNA or gDNA derived from T cells, B-cell-depleted T cells, or PBMCs. Deeply sampled blood TCRbeta repertoires from subjects exposed to, actively infected with, or recovered from COVID-19 were included in the dataset. The samples were drawn from the first 160 participants of the ongoing ImmuneRACE study and from 1,254 subjects provided by 6 global collaborators.

Participants in the prospective study were enrolled through a virtual design, were aged roughly 18 to 90 years, and lived in roughly 24 United States geographic areas. To assign participants to cohorts, the prospective study relied on clinical history that participants themselves reported in a screening survey and a study questionnaire. For ImmuneRACE Cohort 3, a participant was defined as recovered based on two consecutive negative NP/OP PCR tests, clearance by a healthcare professional, or resolution of symptoms. Mobile phlebotomists in the prospective study collected whole blood, serum and a nasopharyngeal or oropharyngeal swab from every participant. Additional blood draws and questionnaires over an approximately two-month period could optionally be provided by prospective study participants. Blood samples from the prospective study were shipped frozen or at room temperature prior to DNA extraction.

Comment on this clone: The specificity of this receptor is unknown. Base qualities are missing; no much larger clone stands one base away.

For this chain, trimming is 1 base at the V end and 12 bases at the J end, and the number of junction bases without a gene match is 7. CDR1 and CDR2, looked up from the germline V gene, are SNHLY and FYNNEI. The CDR3 measures 14 amino acids from cysteine to phenylalanine. Only CDR3 DNA is held: 42 bases, read in frame from base 1. The immunoSEQ Assay, a bias-controlled multiplex PCR, was used to amplify TCRbeta CDR3 regions from genomic DNA. The paper's processing steps were these. Nucleated cell counts per sample were estimated from amplification of reference gene primers within the assay. To quantify the absolute abundance of each unique TCRbeta CDR3 rearrangement, sequence reads were collapsed and filtered. For each sample, productive Simpson clonality was calculated as the square root of Simpson's diversity index over productive rearrangements. The immuneACCESS repertoire file appears here via TCRdb, limited to in-frame rearrangements. These files lack a portion of the clones; in checked studies, under half of the deficit traces to unresolved V genes, and the cause of the others is not known. That table is the source of V, J and clone size, and D and trimming were worked out from the DNA. In this sample the table shows a few hundred thousand clones, over 75% of which occur a single time. Clones ranked in the top ten supply about 9.4% of the sample.

The investigation overall reported the following: The quantity of clinical and demographic metadata differed by source and by participant and was supplied without curation.

The sequence derives from a young woman who had recovered from COVID-19. Rearrangement joined TRBV2 to TRBJ2-1; 9 bases in the middle match TRBD2. Sequencing was carried out using PBMCs or T cells enriched from blood (not recorded which). The nucleotides are TGTGCCAGCAGTGAAGGCGGTAGCGGGAGCGGGCAGTTCTTC. The encoded protein is CASSEGGSGSGQFF.